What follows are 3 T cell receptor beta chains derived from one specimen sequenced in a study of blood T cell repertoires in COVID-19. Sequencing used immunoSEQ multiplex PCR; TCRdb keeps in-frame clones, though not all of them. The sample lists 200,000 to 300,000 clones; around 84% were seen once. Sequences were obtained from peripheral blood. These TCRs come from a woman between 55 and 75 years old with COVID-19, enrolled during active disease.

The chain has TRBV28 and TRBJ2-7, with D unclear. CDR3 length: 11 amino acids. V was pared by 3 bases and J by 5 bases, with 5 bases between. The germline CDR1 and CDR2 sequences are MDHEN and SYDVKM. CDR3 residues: CASSLANEQYF. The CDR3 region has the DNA TGTGCCAGCAGTTTGGCAAACGAGCAGTACTTC.

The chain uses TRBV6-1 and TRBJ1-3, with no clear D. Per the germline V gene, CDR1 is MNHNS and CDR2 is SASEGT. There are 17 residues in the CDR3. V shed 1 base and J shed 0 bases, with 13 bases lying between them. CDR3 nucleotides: TGTGCCAGCAGTGAAGAGTTGGCGCACTACTCTGGAAACACCATATATTTT. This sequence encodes CASSEELAHYSGNTIYF.

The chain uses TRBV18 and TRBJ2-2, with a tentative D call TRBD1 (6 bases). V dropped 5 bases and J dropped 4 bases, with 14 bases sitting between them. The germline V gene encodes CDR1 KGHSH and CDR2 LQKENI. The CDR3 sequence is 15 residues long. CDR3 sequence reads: CASSVQGSSTGELFF. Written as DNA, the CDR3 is TGTGCCAGCTCAGTCCAGGGGTCGAGCACCGGGGAGCTGTTTTTT.